This T cell receptor beta chain is from a study of beta chain features in type 1 diabetes. The study's findings and limits: Shorter TCRB CDR3s, moderately but significantly so, were found in Type 1 diabetes patients in all four CD4+ subsets. These data did not resolve whether HLA type affects TCRB rearrangement. PCR might preferentially amplify shorter templates, equally in patients and controls.

Expressed TCRB transcripts got sequenced, as all isolated RNA was reverse transcribed. Clones were sequenced by immunoSEQ multiplex PCR, and TCRdb holds only the in-frame ones, with some missing. The sample yields 310,000 or so clones, roughly a tenth seen once. This clone was observed many times. Its antigen remains unidentified. Staining for CD45RO/CCR7/CD25/CD127/CD95/CD27 allowed sorting of CD4+ naive, central memory, regulatory and stem cell-like memory cells. Populations obtained by sorting all exceeded 95% purity. The CDR3 runs to 15 residues. Between the trimmed V and J ends, which lost 1 base and 0 bases, there was a span of 4 bases. Germline V gene sequence: CDR1 SGHVS, CDR2 FNYEAQ.

The material sequenced was central memory CD4+ T cells from blood. This clonotype was obtained from a man between 25 and 39 years old with type 1 diabetes. The chain uses TRBV7-6 and TRBJ2-6; D is undetermined. The CDR3 region is CASSLEASGANVLTF. DNA for the CDR3: TGTGCCAGCAGCTTAGAGGCCTCTGGGGCCAACGTCCTGACTTTC.